This section outlines one T cell receptor (beta chain) sequence together with its context. Its antigen is not yet known. One base away there is no much larger clone; base qualities are not given. The receptor library was made with the immunoSEQ multiplex PCR assay. TCRdb carries this immuneACCESS record with in-frame sequences only. Its versions omit some clonotypes, under half of them owing to an unresolved V gene in the studies checked, with the rest unexplained. Counted in this sample were about 140,000 clones; under 95% of them appeared once. The ten largest clones capture more than 6.5% of the sample. The sample is drawn from a study of control samples from healthy donors and cancer patients (TCRdb year 2020). This sequence originates from a man between 18 and 35 years old in good health. Input material: blood.

The DNA sequence is as follows: TGTGCCAGCAGCCAAGTATTCTCTGGAAACACCATATATTTT. This encodes CASSQVFSGNTIYF. The rearranged segments are TRBV14 and TRBJ1-3, with no confidently assigned D gene. Reading the germline V gene gives CDR1 SGHDN and CDR2 FVKESK. There are 14 amino acids in the CDR3, from cysteine to phenylalanine inclusive. Only CDR3 DNA remains: 42 bases, in frame from the first base. V sheds 1 base and J sheds 0 bases, leaving 4 bases between their ends. With the portions outside the CDR3 filled from the reference TRBV14 and TRBJ1-3 genes, the complete variable region becomes EAGVTQFPSHSVIEKGQTVTLRCDPISGHDNLYWYRRVMGKEIKFLLHFVKESKQDESGMPNNRFLAERTGGTYSTLKVQPAELEDSGVYFCASSQVFSGNTIYFGEGSWLTVV.